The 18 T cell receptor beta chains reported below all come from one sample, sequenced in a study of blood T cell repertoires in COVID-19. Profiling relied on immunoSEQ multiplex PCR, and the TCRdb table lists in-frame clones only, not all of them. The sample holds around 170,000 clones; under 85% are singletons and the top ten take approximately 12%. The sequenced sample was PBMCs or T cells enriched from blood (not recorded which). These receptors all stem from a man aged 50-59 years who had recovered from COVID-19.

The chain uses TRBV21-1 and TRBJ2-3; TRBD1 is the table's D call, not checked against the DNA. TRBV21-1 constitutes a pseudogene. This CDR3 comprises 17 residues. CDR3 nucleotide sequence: TGTGCCAGCAGCACCAAACGAAGGGGCAGCTTCACAGATACGCAGTATTTT. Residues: CASSTKRRGSFTDTQYF.

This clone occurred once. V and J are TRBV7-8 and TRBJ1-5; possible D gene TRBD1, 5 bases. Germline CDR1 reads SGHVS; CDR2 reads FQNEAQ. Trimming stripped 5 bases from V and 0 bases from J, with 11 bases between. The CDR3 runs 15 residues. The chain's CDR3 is CASSARDVSNQPQHF. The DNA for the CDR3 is TGTGCCAGCAGCGCGCGGGACGTTAGCAATCAGCCCCAGCATTTT.

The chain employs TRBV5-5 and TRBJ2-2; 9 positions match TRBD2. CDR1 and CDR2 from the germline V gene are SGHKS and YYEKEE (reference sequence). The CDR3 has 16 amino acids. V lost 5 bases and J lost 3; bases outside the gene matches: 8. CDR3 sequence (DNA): TGTGCCAGCAGGGTTAGCGGGGGCCCTTACACCGGGGAGCTGTTTTTT. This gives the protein CASRVSGGPYTGELFF. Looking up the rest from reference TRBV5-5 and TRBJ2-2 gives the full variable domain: DAGVTQSPTHLIKTRGQQVTLRCSPISGHKSVSWYQQVLGQGPQFIFQYYEKEERGRGNFPDRFSARQFPNYSSELNVNALLLGDSALYLCASRVSGGPYTGELFFGEGSRLTVL.

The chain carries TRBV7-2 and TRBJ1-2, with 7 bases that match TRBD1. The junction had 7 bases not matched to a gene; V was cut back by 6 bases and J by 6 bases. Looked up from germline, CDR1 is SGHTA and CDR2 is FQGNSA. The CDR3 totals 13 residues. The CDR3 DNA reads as TGTGCCAGCAGTAATAATCAGGGGGATGGCTACACCTTC. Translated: CASSNNQGDGYTF.

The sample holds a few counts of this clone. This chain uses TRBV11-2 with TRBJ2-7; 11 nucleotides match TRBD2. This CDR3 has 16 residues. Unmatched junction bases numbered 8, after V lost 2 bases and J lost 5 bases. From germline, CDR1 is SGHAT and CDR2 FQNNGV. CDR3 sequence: CASSLTVSGGAHEQYF. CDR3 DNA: TGTGCCAGCAGCTTAACGGTTAGCGGGGGGGCCCACGAGCAGTACTTC. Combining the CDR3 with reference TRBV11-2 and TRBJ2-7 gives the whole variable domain EAGVAQSPRYKIIEKRQSVAFWCNPISGHATLYWYQQILGQGPKLLIQFQNNGVVDDSQLPKDRFSAERLKGVDSTLKIQPAKLEDSAVYLCASSLTVSGGAHEQYFGPGTRLTVT.

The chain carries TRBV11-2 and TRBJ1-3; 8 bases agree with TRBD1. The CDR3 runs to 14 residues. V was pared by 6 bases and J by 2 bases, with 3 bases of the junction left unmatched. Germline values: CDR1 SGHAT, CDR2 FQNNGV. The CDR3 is CASRIQGAGNTIYF. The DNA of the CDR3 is TGTGCCAGCAGAATACAGGGGGCTGGAAACACCATATATTTT.

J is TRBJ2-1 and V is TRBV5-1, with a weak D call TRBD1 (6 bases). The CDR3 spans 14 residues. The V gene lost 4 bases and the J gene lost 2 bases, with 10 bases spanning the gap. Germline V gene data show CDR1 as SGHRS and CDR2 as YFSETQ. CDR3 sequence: CASSAGDAYNEQFF. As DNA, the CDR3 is TGCGCCAGCAGCGCAGGGGATGCCTACAATGAGCAGTTCTTC. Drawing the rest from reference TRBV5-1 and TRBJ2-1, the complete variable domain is KAGVTQTPRYLIKTRGQQVTLSCSPISGHRSVSWYQQTPGQGLQFLFEYFSETQRNKGNFPGRFSGRQFSNSRSEMNVSTLELGDSALYLCASSAGDAYNEQFFGPGTRLTVL.

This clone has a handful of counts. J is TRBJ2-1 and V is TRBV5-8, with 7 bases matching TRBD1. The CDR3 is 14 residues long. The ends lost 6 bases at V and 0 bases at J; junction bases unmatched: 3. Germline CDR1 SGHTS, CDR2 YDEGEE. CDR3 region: CASTRDSSYNEQFF. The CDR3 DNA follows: TGTGCCAGCACCCGGGACAGCTCCTACAATGAGCAGTTCTTC.

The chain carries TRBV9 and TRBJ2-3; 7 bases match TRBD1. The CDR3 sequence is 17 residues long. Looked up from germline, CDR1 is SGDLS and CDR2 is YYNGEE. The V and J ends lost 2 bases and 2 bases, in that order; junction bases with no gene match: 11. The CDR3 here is CASSVRQGPANTDTQYF. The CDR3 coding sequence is TGTGCCAGCAGCGTCCGACAGGGTCCAGCGAACACAGATACGCAGTATTTT.

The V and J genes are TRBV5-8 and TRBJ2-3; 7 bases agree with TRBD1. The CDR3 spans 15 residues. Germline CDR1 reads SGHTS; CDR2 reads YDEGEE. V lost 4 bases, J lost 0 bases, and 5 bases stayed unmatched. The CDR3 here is CASSLGQSSTDTQYF. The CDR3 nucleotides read TGTGCCAGCAGCCTGGGACAGTCTAGCACAGATACGCAGTATTTT.

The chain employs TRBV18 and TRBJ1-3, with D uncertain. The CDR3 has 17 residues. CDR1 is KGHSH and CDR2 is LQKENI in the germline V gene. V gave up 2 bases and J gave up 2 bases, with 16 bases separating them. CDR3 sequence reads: CASSPTRGRGAGNTIYF. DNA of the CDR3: TGTGCCAGCTCACCAACTCGGGGTCGGGGAGCTGGAAACACCATATATTTT.

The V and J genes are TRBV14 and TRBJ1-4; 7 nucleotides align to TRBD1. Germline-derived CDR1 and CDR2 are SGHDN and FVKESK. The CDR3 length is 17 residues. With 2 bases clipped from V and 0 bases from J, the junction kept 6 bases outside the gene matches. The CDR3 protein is CASSQPGQQATNEKLFF. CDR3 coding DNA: TGTGCCAGCAGCCAACCGGGACAGCAGGCAACTAATGAAAAACTGTTTTTT.

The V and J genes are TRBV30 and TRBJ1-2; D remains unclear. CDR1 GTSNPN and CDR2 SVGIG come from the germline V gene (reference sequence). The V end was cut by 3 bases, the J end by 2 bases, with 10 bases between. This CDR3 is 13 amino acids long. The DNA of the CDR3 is TGTGCCTGGAGGACCGGCAGGAACTATGGCTACACCTTC. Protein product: CAWRTGRNYGYTF.

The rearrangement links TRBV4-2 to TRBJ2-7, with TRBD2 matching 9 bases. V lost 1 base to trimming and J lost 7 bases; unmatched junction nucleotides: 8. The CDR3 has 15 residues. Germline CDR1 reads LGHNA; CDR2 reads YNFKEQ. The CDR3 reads CASSQGISGGREQYF. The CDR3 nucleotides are TGTGCCAGCAGCCAAGGTATTAGCGGGGGAAGGGAGCAGTACTTC.

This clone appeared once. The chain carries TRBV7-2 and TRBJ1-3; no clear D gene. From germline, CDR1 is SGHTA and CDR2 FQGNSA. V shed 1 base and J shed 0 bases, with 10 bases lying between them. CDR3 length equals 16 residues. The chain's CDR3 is CASSLDLGSSGNTIYF. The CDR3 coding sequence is TGTGCCAGCAGCTTAGATCTGGGGAGCTCTGGAAACACCATATATTTT.

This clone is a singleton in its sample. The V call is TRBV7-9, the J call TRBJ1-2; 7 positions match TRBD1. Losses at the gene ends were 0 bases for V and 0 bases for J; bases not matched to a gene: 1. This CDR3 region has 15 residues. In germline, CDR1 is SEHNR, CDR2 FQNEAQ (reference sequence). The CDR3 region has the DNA TGTGCCAGCAGCTTAGCGCAGGGGGCTAACTATGGCTACACCTTC. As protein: CASSLAQGANYGYTF.

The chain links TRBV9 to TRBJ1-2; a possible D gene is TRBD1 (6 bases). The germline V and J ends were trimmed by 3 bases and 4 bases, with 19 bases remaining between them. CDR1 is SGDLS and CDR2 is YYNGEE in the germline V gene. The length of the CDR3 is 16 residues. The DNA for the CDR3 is TGTGCCAGCAGCGCCCCGGCAGGGGAGATGTTCTATGGCTACACCTTC. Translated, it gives CASSAPAGEMFYGYTF.

The CDR3 DNA sequence: TGTGCCAGCAGCCTCGGCTCCTACGAGCAGTACTTC. As protein: CASSLGSYEQYF. J is TRBJ2-7 and V is TRBV11-2; D call uncertain. The CDR3 loop spans 12 amino acids. CDR1 and CDR2 (germline): SGHAT, FQNNGV. V lost 5 bases, J lost 0 bases, and 5 bases lay in between.